This is a list of T cell receptor beta chains from one sample in a study of identical twins. A single record per CDR3 protein comes from TCRdb applying MiXCR to the 5' RACE reads. The data contain around 690,000 distinct CDR3 sequences, 21% of them singletons. This same sample was also taken into another study, of T cells expressing NK-cell markers.

The sequencing sample was made of PBMCs. These receptors were taken from a woman in her late teens or twenties in good health. Both conserved end residues are part of each CDR3. A D gene is named only where the DNA matches it firmly. Rows give clone size only sometimes, using once, few, many, or a class for an expanded clone.

v_gene	j_gene	d_gene	abundance	CDR3nt	CDR3aa
TRBV6-2/TRBV6-3	TRBJ2-2	TRBD2	NA	TGTGCCAGCAGGCCAGCGGGAGGATACACCGGGGAGCTGTTTTTT	CASRPAGGYTGELFF
TRBV2	TRBJ2-7	TRBD1	few	TGTGCCAGCAGCGCGGGACAGGTCCACGAGCAGTACTTC	CASSAGQVHEQYF
TRBV3-1	TRBJ2-1	NA	NA	TGTGCCAGCACCCTAGGGTTTGCGGGCTACAATGAGCAGTTCTTC	CASTLGFAGYNEQFF
TRBV10-2	TRBJ2-6	NA	many	TGCGCCAGCAGTTGGGCCCTCTCTGGGGCCAACGTCCTGACTTTC	CASSWALSGANVLTF
TRBV11-2	TRBJ2-1	NA	NA	TGTGCCAGCACCATGTCGGGGCTAGATGAGCAGTTCTTC	CASTMSGLDEQFF
TRBV7-2	TRBJ2-1	TRBD2	NA	TGTGCCAGCAGCCCTCCTAGCGGGAGGATGAAGTTCTTC	CASSPPSGRMKFF
TRBV5-1	TRBJ1-4	TRBD1	many	TGCGCCAGCAGCACCGGACAGGACAGTGAAAAACTGTTTTTT	CASSTGQDSEKLFF
TRBV20-1	TRBJ1-1	NA	many	TGCAGTGCTAGAGATTGGAGGAAAGGCACTGAAGCTTTCTTT	CSARDWRKGTEAFF
TRBV15	TRBJ2-7	NA	NA	TGTGCCACCAGCAGTACTAGGGGACGTACCTCCTACGAGCAGTACTTC	CATSSTRGRTSYEQYF
TRBV20-1	TRBJ2-1	TRBD2	few	TGCAGTGCCCTGGGACTAGCGGGAGACAATGAGCAGTTCTTC	CSALGLAGDNEQFF
TRBV29-1	TRBJ2-7	NA	many	TGCAGCGTTGTGAAAACGGACAGCTTCGTGTGGGAGCAGTACTTC	CSVVKTDSFVWEQYF
TRBV12-5	TRBJ1-1	TRBD1	many	TGTGCTAGTGGCAGGGGGGACACTGAAGCTTTCTTT	CASGRGDTEAFF
TRBV7-9	TRBJ2-7	NA	NA	TGTGCCAGCAGCCCCGGTGGGGGCGTGAGCTCCTACGAGCAGTACTTC	CASSPGGGVSSYEQYF
TRBV10-3	TRBJ1-2	NA	many	TGTGCCATCAGTGAGCAAGGGACTGCGATCCGCTACACCTTC	CAISEQGTAIRYTF
TRBV12-3/TRBV12-4	TRBJ1-5	NA	NA	TGTGCCAGCAGTTTAGCCAGATCCGGGACGCCGAATCAGCCCCAGCATTTT	CASSLARSGTPNQPQHF
TRBV18	TRBJ2-1	TRBD1	few	TGTGCCAGCTCACCACCACAGGGGTACAATGAGCAGTTCTTC	CASSPPQGYNEQFF
TRBV5-1	TRBJ2-1	TRBD1	NA	TGCGCCAGCACCAACCGGGACAGCAATGAGCAGTTCTTC	CASTNRDSNEQFF
TRBV4-3	TRBJ1-2	NA	NA	TGCGCCAGCAGCCAGGCACCCCCGGACGGTGGCTACACCTTC	CASSQAPPDGGYTF
TRBV18	TRBJ2-1	NA	few	TGTGCCAGCTCACCAACCCCCGGGGGCTCCTACAATGAGCAGTTCTTC	CASSPTPGGSYNEQFF
TRBV5-1	TRBJ1-2	NA	NA	TGCGCCAGCAGCCGCGGACAGCGGGCAGGGTACGGCTACACCTTC	CASSRGQRAGYGYTF
TRBV12-3/TRBV12-4	TRBJ2-1	NA	few	TGTGCCAGCAGTTTCGTAGGAGAGCTCTACAATGAGCAGTTCTTC	CASSFVGELYNEQFF
TRBV5-1	TRBJ1-2	TRBD1	NA	TGCGCCAGCAGCTTGGGGGACAGACACGCTAACTATGGCTACACCTTC	CASSLGDRHANYGYTF
TRBV20-1	TRBJ2-7	NA	NA	TGCAGTGCTAGTTTGGACCACAGGAGTGGCTGGCCCCCCATCAAGCAGTACTTC	CSASLDHRSGWPPIKQYF
TRBV5-1	TRBJ1-1	NA	few	TGCGCCAGCAGCACATACAGGGTTGACACTGAAGCTTTCTTT	CASSTYRVDTEAFF
TRBV12-3/TRBV12-4	TRBJ2-1	NA	NA	TGTGCCAGCAGTCCCCGGCGCAATGAGCAGTTCTTC	CASSPRRNEQFF
TRBV11-2	TRBJ2-3	TRBD2	few	TGTGCCAGCAGCAAGACTAGCGGGAAACTCACAGATACGCAGTATTTT	CASSKTSGKLTDTQYF
TRBV5-1	TRBJ2-7	NA	few	TGCGCCAGCAGCTTGGTCCCGGGGGCTTACGAGCAGTACTTC	CASSLVPGAYEQYF
TRBV9	TRBJ2-7	NA	NA	TGTGCCAGCAGCGTAGGAGCGTTCTACGAGCAGTACTTC	CASSVGAFYEQYF
TRBV12-3/TRBV12-4	TRBJ1-6	NA	many	TGTGCCAGCAGGGCCGGGACAAGGCGGTCACCCCTCCACTTT	CASRAGTRRSPLHF
TRBV5-1	TRBJ1-1	NA	few	TGCGCCAGCAGCTTGTGGGACGACACTGAAGCTTTCTTT	CASSLWDDTEAFF
TRBV20-1	TRBJ2-3	TRBD2	few	TGCAGTTTCTTCCCGGGGGGTCGAAACACAGATACGCAGTATTTT	CSFFPGGRNTDTQYF
TRBV27	TRBJ2-5	TRBD2	NA	TGTGCCAGCAGTACCCCGAGACTAGCGGGATCGGAGACCCAGTACTTC	CASSTPRLAGSETQYF